The entry below describes one TCR beta chain. Recruited during active infection, patients (from Seattle) were subsequently followed longitudinally. This sample was included in a study of blood T cell repertoires in COVID-19. The overall study: COVID-19 samples from acute and convalescent phases originated in the United States, Italy and Spain. PBMCs, B-cell-depleted T cells, or T cells were the source of the cDNA or gDNA that made up the material.

The CDR3 has 15 residues. V was clipped by 7 bases and J by 1 base, with 14 bases between them. Per the germline V gene, CDR1 is MNHEY and CDR2 is SVGAGI. How the authors handled the data: The assay estimated nucleated cells by amplifying reference gene primers. The method was immunoSEQ multiplex PCR; TCRdb's version includes in-frame clones alone and lacks a portion of them. V, J and clone size are those of that table, while D and trimming were read from the DNA. The sample lists just under 350,000 clones; roughly 90% were seen once. This rearrangement joins TRBV6-5 to TRBJ1-5, with a possible D match to TRBD1 (5 bases). The sequence came from a woman aged 70-85 years with COVID-19, enrolled during active disease. Input material: peripheral blood. CDR3 DNA: TGTGCCAGCAATCCTAGTCAGGGCAGCAATCAGCCCCAGCATTTT. It translates to CASNPSQGSNQPQHF.